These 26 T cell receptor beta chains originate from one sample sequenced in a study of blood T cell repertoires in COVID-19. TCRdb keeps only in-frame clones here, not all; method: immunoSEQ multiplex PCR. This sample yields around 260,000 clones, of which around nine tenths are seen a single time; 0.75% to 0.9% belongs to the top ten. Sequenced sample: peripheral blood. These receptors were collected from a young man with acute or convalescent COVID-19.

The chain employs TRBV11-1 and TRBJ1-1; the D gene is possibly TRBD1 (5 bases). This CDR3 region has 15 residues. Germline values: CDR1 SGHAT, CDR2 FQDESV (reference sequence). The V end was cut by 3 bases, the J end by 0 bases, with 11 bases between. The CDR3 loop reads CASSFGGTMNTEAFF. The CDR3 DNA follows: TGTGCCAGCAGCTTCGGGGGGACGATGAACACTGAAGCTTTCTTT. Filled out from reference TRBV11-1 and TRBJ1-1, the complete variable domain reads EAEVAQSPRYKITEKSQAVAFWCDPISGHATLYWYRQILGQGPELLVQFQDESVVDDSQLPKDRFSAERLKGVDSTLKIQPAELGDSAMYLCASSFGGTMNTEAFFGQGTRLTVV.

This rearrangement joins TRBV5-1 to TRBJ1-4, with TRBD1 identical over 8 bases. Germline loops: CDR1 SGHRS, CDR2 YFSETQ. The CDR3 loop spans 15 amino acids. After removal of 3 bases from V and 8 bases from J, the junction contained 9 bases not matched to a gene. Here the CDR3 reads CASSSFRTGNEKLFF. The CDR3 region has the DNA TGCGCCAGCAGCTCCTTCCGGACAGGGAACGAAAAACTGTTTTTT.

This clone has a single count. CDR3: CASSELRNTGELFF. The CDR3 DNA is TGTGCCAGCAGTGAATTGCGGAACACCGGGGAGCTGTTTTTT. This sequence joins TRBV6-1 and TRBJ2-2; D is unresolved. V gave up 2 bases and J gave up 1 base, with 5 bases separating them. This CDR3 has 14 residues. CDR1 is MNHNS, CDR2 SASEGT, per germline.

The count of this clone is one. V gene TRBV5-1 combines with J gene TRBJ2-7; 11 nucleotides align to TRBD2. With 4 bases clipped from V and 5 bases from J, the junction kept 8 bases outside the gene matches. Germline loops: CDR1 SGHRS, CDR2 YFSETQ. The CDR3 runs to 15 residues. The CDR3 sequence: CASSRSTSGIDEQYF. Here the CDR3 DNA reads TGCGCCAGCAGCCGATCGACTAGCGGGATCGACGAGCAGTACTTC.

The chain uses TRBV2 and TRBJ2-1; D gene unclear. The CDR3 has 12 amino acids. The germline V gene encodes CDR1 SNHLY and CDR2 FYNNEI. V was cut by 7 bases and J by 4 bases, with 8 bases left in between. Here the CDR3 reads CASTPGYNEQFF. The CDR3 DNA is TGTGCCAGCACCCCCGGGTACAATGAGCAGTTCTTC.

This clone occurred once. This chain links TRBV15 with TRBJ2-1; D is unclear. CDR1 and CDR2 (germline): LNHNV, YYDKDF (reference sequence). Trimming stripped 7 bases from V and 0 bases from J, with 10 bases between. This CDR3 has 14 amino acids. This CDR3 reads CATTHASSYNEQFF. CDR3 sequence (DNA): TGTGCCACCACTCACGCTAGCTCCTACAATGAGCAGTTCTTC.

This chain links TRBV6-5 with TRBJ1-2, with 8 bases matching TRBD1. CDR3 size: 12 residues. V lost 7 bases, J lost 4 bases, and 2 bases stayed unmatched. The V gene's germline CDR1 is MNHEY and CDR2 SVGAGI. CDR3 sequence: CASTGQGYGYTF. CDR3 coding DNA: TGTGCCAGCACCGGACAGGGCTATGGCTACACCTTC.

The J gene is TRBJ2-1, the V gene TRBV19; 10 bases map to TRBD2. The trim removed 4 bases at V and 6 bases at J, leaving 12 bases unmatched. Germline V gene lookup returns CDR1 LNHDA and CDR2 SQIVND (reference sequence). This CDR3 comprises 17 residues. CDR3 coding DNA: TGTGCCAGTAGTAACAGCGGGAGGGCCCCATTCTTCAATGAGCAGTTCTTC. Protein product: CASSNSGRAPFFNEQFF.

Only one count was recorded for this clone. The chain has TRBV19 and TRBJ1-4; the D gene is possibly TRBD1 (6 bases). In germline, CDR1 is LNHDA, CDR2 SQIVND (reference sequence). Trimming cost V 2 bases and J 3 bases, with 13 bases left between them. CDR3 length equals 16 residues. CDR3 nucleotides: TGTGCCAGTAGTATAAGATGGGGACAACCTAATGAAAAACTGTTTTTT. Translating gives CASSIRWGQPNEKLFF.

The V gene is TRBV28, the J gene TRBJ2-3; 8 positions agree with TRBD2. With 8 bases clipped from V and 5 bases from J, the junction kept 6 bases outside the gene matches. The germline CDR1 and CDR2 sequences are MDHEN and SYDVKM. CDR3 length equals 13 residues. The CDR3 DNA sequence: TGTGCCAGCCGGGGGGGCCGTGGAGATACGCAGTATTTT. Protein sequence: CASRGGRGDTQYF.

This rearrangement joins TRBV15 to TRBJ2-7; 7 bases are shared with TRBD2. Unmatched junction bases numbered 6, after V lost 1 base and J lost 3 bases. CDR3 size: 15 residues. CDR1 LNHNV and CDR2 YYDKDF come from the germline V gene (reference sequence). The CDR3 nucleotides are TGTGCCACCAGCAGAGGAAGCGGGAAGGGCTACGAGCAGTACTTC. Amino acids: CATSRGSGKGYEQYF. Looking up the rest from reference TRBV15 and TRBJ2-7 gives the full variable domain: DAMVIQNPRYQVTQFGKPVTLSCSQTLNHNVMYWYQQKSSQAPKLLFHYYDKDFNNEADTPDNFQSRRPNTSFCFLDIRSPGLGDTAMYLCATSRGSGKGYEQYFGPGTRLTVT.

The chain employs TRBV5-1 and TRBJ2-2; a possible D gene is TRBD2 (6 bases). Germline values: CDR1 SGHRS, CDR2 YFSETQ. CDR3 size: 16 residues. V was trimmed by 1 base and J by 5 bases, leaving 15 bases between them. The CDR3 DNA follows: TGCGCCAGCAGCTTGACCGCGGGGAAGAGTACCGGGGAGCTGTTTTTT. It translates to CASSLTAGKSTGELFF.

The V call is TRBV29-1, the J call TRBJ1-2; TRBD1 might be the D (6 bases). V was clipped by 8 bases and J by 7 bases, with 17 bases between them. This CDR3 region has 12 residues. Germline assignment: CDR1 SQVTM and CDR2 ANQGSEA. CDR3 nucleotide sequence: TGCAGCTCACTGGCCGTGGACAGTGGCTACACCTTC. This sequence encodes CSSLAVDSGYTF.

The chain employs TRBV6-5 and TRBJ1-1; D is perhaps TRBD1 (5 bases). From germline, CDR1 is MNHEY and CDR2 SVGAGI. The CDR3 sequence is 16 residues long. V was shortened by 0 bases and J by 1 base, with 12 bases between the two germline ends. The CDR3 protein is CASSYSKTAKNTEAFF. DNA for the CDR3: TGTGCCAGCAGTTACTCGAAGACAGCAAAGAACACTGAAGCTTTCTTT.

CDR3 bases: TGTGCCAGCAGTTTAATATCCAGCCAAGAGACCCAGTACTTC. Its protein product is CASSLISSQETQYF. The chain carries TRBV28 and TRBJ2-5; D not certain. This CDR3 has 14 amino acids. The V and J ends lost 2 bases and 1 base respectively, with 8 bases between them. Germline CDR1 is MDHEN and CDR2 is SYDVKM.

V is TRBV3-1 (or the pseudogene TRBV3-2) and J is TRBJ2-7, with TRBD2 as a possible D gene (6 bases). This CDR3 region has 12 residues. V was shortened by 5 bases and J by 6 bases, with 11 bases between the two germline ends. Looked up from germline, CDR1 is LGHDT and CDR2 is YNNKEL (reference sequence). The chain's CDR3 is CASSLGRGEQYF. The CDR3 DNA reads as TGTGCCAGCAGCTTAGGGCGGGGCGAGCAGTACTTC.

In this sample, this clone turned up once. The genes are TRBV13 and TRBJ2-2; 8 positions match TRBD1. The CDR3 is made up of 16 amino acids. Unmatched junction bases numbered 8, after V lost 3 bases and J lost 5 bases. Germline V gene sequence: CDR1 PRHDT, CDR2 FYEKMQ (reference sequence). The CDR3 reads CASSFIDRGETGELFF. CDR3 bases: TGTGCCAGCAGCTTTATTGACAGGGGTGAGACCGGGGAGCTGTTTTTT.

The CDR3 is CASSPLDSSNTEAFF. CDR3 coding DNA: TGTGCCAGCTCACCACTTGACAGTTCGAACACTGAAGCTTTCTTT. The J gene is TRBJ1-1, the V gene TRBV18; TRBD1 is a possible D gene (5 bases). The CDR3 sequence is 15 residues long. CDR1 and CDR2 (germline): KGHSH, LQKENI. The germline V and J ends were trimmed by 1 base and 1 base, with 10 bases remaining between them.

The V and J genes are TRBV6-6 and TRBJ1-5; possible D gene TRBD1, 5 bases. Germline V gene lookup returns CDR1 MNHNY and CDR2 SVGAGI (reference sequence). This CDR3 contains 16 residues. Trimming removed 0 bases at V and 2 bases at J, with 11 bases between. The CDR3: CASSYSTGRGNQPQHF. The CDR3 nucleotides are TGTGCCAGCAGTTACTCAACAGGTCGAGGCAATCAGCCCCAGCATTTT.

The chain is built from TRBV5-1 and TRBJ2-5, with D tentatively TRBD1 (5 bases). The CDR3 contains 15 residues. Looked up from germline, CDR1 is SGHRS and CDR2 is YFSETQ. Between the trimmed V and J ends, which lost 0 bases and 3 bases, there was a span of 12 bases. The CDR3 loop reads CASSLGRLGEETQYF. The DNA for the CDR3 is TGCGCCAGCAGCTTGGGGCGCTTAGGGGAAGAGACCCAGTACTTC.

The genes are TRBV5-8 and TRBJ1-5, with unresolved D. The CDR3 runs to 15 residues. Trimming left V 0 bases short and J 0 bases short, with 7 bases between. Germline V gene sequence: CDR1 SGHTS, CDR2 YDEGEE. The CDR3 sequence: CASSLAQNSNQPQHF. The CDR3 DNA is TGTGCCAGCAGCTTGGCACAAAATAGCAATCAGCCCCAGCATTTT.

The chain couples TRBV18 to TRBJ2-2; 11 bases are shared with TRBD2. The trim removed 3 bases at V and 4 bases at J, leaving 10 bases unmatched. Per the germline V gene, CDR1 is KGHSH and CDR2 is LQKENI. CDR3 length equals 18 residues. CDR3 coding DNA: TGTGCCAGCTCACCGGACGGACTAGCGGGTCTAACCACCGGGGAGCTGTTTTTT. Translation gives CASSPDGLAGLTTGELFF.

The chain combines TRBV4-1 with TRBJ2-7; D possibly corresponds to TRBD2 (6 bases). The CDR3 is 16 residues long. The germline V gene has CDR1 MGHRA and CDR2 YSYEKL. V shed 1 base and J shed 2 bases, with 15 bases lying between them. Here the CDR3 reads CASSQGGTPSPYEQYF. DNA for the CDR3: TGCGCCAGCAGCCAAGGGGGGACTCCCAGTCCCTACGAGCAGTACTTC.

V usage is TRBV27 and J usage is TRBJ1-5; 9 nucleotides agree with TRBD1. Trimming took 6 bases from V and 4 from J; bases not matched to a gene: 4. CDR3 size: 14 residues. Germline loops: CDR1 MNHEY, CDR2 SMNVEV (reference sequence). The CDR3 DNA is TGTGCCAGCAGAACCGGACAGGGGAATCAGCCCCAGCATTTT. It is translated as CASRTGQGNQPQHF.

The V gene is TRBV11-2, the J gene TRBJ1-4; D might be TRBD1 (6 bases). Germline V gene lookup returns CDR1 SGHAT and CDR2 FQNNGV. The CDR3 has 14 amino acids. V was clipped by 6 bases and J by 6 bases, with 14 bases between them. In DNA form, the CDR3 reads TGTGCCAGCAGTCTCACAGGGATCGATGAAAAACTGTTTTTT. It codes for CASSLTGIDEKLFF.

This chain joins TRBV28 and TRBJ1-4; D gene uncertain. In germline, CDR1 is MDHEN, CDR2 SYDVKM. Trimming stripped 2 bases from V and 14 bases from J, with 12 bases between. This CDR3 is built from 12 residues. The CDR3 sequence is CASSLRLDWLFF. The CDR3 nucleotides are TGTGCCAGCAGTTTAAGGTTGGACTGGCTGTTTTTT.